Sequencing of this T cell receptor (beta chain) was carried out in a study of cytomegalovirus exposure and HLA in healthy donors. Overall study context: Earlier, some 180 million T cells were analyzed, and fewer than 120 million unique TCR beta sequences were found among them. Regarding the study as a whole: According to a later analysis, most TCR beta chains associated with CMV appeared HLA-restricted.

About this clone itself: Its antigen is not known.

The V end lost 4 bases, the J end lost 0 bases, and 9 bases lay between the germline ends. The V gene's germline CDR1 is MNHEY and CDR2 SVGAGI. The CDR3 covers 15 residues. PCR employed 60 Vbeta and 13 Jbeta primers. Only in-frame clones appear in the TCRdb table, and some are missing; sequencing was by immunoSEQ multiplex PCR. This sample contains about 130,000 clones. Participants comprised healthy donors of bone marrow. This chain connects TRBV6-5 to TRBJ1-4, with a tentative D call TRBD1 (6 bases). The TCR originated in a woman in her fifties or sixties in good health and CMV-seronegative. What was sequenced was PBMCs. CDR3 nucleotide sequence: TGTGCCAGCAGTTCTCCAGGGGCAACTAATGAAAAACTGTTTTTT. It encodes CASSSPGATNEKLFF.